This TCR beta chain came from a study of shared clonotypes between healthy human individuals. In regard to this clone: Its specificity is not known.

Study outcomes and limitations: Represented diversity, genetic and exposure-history alike, was limited by few donors.

Original processing notes: For the immunoSEQ data, sequences were junction-only without quality scores, so filtering differed. The assay was immunoSEQ multiplex PCR, and TCRdb's table has in-frame clones only and misses some. V and J calls and clone size come straight from that table; D and trimming were deduced from the DNA. The sample has fewer than 850,000 clones, 90% seen once. Germline trimming cut 7 bases from V and 5 bases from J; bases unmatched to any gene: 13. The CDR3 has 15 amino acids. The germline CDR1 and CDR2 sequences are SGHKS and YYEKEE (reference sequence). The origin of this receptor is a man aged 18 to 35 in good health. Some clones in this sample may be carry-over from other donors' samples. The rearrangement links TRBV5-5 to TRBJ2-3; the match to TRBD2 covers 7 bases. The sequenced sample was memory CD8+ T cells from PBMCs. The sample's subset: CD45RO+ cells pooled with CCR7-negative TemRA cells. The CDR3 here is CASDWVAGSGDTQYF. The CDR3 DNA is TGTGCCAGCGACTGGGTAGCGGGTTCTGGAGATACGCAGTATTTT.